These 22 T cell receptor beta chains were all obtained from the same sample, sequenced in a study of tissue T cells after allogeneic stem cell transplantation. The data were produced by immunoSEQ multiplex PCR, yet TCRdb's version contains in-frame clones alone and is incomplete. The sample includes about 22,000 clones, 72% of them seen just once. Sequenced: spleen. The receptors were sampled from a female BALB/c mouse in good health. The strain is characterized by the MHC haplotype H2-d.

For this clone: Genes and germline are mouse. The read falls 1 residue short of the CDR3 end, and the missing part is taken from the germline J gene. This chain links TRBV29 with TRBJ2-1; 8 nucleotides match TRBD2. The germline V gene encodes CDR1 MSHET and CDR2 SYDVDS. CDR3 length: 15 amino acids. V was clipped by 6 bases and J by 0 bases; unmatched bases: 4. CDR3: CASRSTGGNYAEQFF. The covered CDR3 bases are TGTGCTAGCAGGTCCACTGGGGGTAACTATGCTGAGCAGTTC. Complete variable domain (other parts from reference TRBV29 and TRBJ2-1): DMKVTQMPRYLIKRMGENVLLECGQDMSHETMYWYRQDPGLGLQLIYISYDVDSNSEGDIPKGYRVSRKKREHFSLILDSAKTNQTSVYFCASRSTGGNYAEQFFGPGTRLTVL.

A note on this clone: Each gene name is a mouse one. The missing CDR3 end, 1 residue past where the read stops, is filled in from the germline J gene. V and J are TRBV13-1 and TRBJ2-3; TRBD1 aligns across 9 bases. The CDR3 spans 15 residues. Trimming cost V 2 bases and J 3 bases; bases outside gene matches: 4. Germline CDR1 reads NSHNY; CDR2 reads SYGAGN. CDR3: CASSDTGGTAETLYF. The DNA read from the CDR3 is TGTGCCAGCAGTGACACAGGGGGCACGGCAGAAACGCTGTAT.

Remarks on this clone: Here the gene names and germline are mouse. With the read ending 1 residue before the CDR3 end, the germline J gene is used to fill in that end. The V gene is TRBV13-2, the J gene TRBJ2-3; 7 bases fit TRBD1. The V gene end was trimmed by 3 bases and the J gene end by 9 bases; junction bases not matched to a gene: 4. The germline gives CDR1 NNHNN, CDR2 SYGAGS (reference sequence). The length of the CDR3 is 12 residues. The sequenced part of the CDR3 DNA is TGTGCCAGCGGTGGAACAGGGGATACGCTGTAT. Translating it yields CASGGTGDTLY. The whole CDR3 reads CASGGTGDTLYF.

This clone was detected only a few times. Gene names and germline match the mouse. The read terminates 1 residue ahead of where the CDR3 ends, so the germline J gene completes it. The rearrangement joins TRBV19 to TRBJ2-7; 8 bases are shared with TRBD1. The CDR3 spans 14 residues. Germline values: CDR1 FNHDT, CDR2 SITEND (reference sequence). V dropped 4 bases and J dropped 0; count of bases not matched to a gene: 3. The CDR3 spells CASSLDRGSYEQYF. CDR3 DNA, as far as it was read: TGTGCCAGCAGTCTCGACAGGGGCTCCTATGAACAGTAC.

This clone was detected a few times. Each gene name is a mouse one. Read sequence stops 1 residue before the CDR3 end, and the germline J gene provides the missing end. The chain links TRBV2 to TRBJ1-4; D is ambiguous. The CDR3 is made up of 15 amino acids. Germline CDR1 is LGHNA and CDR2 is YSYQKL. The V gene lost 0 bases and the J gene lost 0 bases, with 5 bases spanning the gap. CDR3 protein: CASSQDGISNERLFF. The CDR3 bases that were read are TGTGCCAGCAGCCAAGACGGGATTTCCAACGAAAGATTATTT. Variable domain in full (rest from reference TRBV2 and TRBJ1-4): DPKIIQKPKYLVAVTGSEKILICEQYLGHNAMYWYRQSAKKPLEFMFSYSYQKLMDNQTASSRFQPQSSKKNHLDLQITALKPDDSATYFCASSQDGISNERLFFGHGTKLSVL.

For this clone: The gene names given are mouse names. The sequence runs out 1 residue before the end of the CDR3; the remainder is reconstructed from the germline J gene. The V call is TRBV19, the J call TRBJ1-1; tentatively, D is TRBD1 (6 bases). Germline-derived CDR1 and CDR2 are FNHDT and SITEND (reference sequence). The CDR3 sequence is 13 residues long. V gave up 5 bases and J gave up 1 base, with 9 bases separating them. The DNA read from the CDR3 is TGTGCCAGCAGGCGGGACAAAAACACAGAAGTCTTC. This gives the protein CASRRDKNTEVF. The entire CDR3 sequence reads CASRRDKNTEVFF.

Remarks on this clone: Each gene name is a mouse one. The missing CDR3 end, 1 residue past where the read stops, is filled in from the germline J gene. The gene calls are TRBV13-1 and TRBJ2-3, with TRBD2 matching over 8 bases. Germline V lookup: CDR1 NSHNY, CDR2 SYGAGN. Germline trimming cut 5 bases from V and 3 bases from J; bases unmatched to any gene: 5. The CDR3 is made up of 14 amino acids. The CDR3 bases that were read are TGTGCCAGCAGCGGGGGGGGGCGCGCAGAAACGCTGTAT. This translates into CASSGGGRAETLY. The full CDR3 protein reads CASSGGGRAETLYF.

This clone was counted between two and nine times. Gene labels here are mouse ones. Coverage ceases 1 residue before the CDR3 finishes, and the germline J gene fills in the end. J is TRBJ2-4 and V is TRBV20; 9 bases fit TRBD2. Germline trimming cut 6 bases from V and 7 bases from J; bases unmatched to any gene: 5. Per the germline V gene, CDR1 is GFQATS and CDR2 is STVNSAI. CDR3 length equals 12 residues. The CDR3 loop is CGAPTGGDTLYF. The CDR3 bases that were read are TGTGGTGCCCCGACTGGGGGAGACACCTTGTAC.

To note about this clone: The genes are named according to mouse. CDR3 protein: CASSQNSGNTLYF. Partial CDR3 DNA: TGTGCCAGCAGCCAGAATTCTGGAAATACGCTCTAT. This rearrangement joins TRBV5 to TRBJ1-3, with D unclear. The CDR3 is cut off 1 residue early in the read; its end comes from the germline J gene. This CDR3 spans 13 amino acids. Germline CDR1 LGHNA, CDR2 YNLKQL (reference sequence). The V gene lost 3 bases and the J gene lost 0 bases, with 3 bases spanning the gap.

A word on this clone: Each gene name is a mouse one. Read data end 1 residue before the CDR3 end; the end is taken from the germline J gene. The chain links TRBV19 to TRBJ2-4; the match to TRBD2 covers 11 bases. CDR3 size: 16 residues. Germline V gene sequence: CDR1 FNHDT, CDR2 SITEND (reference sequence). V shed 4 bases, J shed 4 bases, and the junction held 8 bases outside the gene matches. The CDR3 bases that were read are TGTGCCAGCAGTCGGGACTGGGGGTTGGGTAAAAACACCTTGTAC. This codes for CASSRDWGLGKNTLY. The entire CDR3 protein is CASSRDWGLGKNTLYF.

On this clone itself: Gene names follow the mouse nomenclature. With the read ending 1 residue before the CDR3 end, the germline J gene is used to fill in that end. The rearrangement links TRBV31 to TRBJ2-7, with D perhaps matching TRBD1 or TRBD2 (6 bases each). V lost 0 bases and J lost 0, with 9 bases in between. Germline CDR1 reads GKSSPN; CDR2 reads SITVG. This CDR3 spans 14 amino acids. The sequenced part of the CDR3 DNA is TGTGCCTGGAGTCTAAGGGGGGTCTCCTATGAACAGTAC. It yields the protein CAWSLRGVSYEQY. The complete CDR3 reads CAWSLRGVSYEQYF.

This clone was detected only once. These gene names are mouse names. The sequence runs out 1 residue before the end of the CDR3; the remainder is reconstructed from the germline J gene. J is TRBJ2-3 and V is TRBV5, with TRBD2 matching 12 bases. Germline CDR1 reads LGHNA; CDR2 reads YNLKQL (reference sequence). V trimming: 5 bases; J trimming: 1 base; junction bases outside the gene matches: 4. The CDR3 sequence is 16 residues long. The DNA read from the CDR3 is TGTGCCAGCAGCTCGCGGACTGGGGGGGGTGCAGAAACGCTGTAT. Amino acid sequence: CASSSRTGGGAETLY. From start to end, the CDR3 is CASSSRTGGGAETLYF.

This clone came up a few times. Genes here carry mouse names. The CDR3 extends 1 residue past the end of the read, so its final part is completed from the germline J gene. The chain is built from TRBV20 and TRBJ2-1; D uncertain. Germline loops: CDR1 GFQATS, CDR2 STVNSAI. Deletions cut 0 bases from V and 6 bases from J, with 0 bases between. The CDR3 covers 10 residues. Here the CDR3 reads CGARDAEQFF. CDR3 DNA, as far as it was read: TGTGGTGCTAGGGATGCTGAGCAGTTC.

Concerning this clone itself: All gene names here are mouse names. The observed sequence ends 1 residue before the CDR3 terminus, with the missing tail filled in from the germline J gene. The chain uses TRBV4 and TRBJ2-3; D is ambiguous. Between the trimmed V and J ends, which lost 6 bases and 0 bases, there was a span of 7 bases. CDR3 length: 13 amino acids. Germline CDR1 and CDR2: LGHDT and YNNKQL (reference sequence). The CDR3 DNA, read in part, is TGTGCCAGCAGTCCAACTAGTGCAGAAACGCTGTAT. As protein: CASSPTSAETLY. The entire CDR3 protein is CASSPTSAETLYF. The full variable domain, in which reference TRBV4 and TRBJ2-3 provide the parts outside the CDR3, is ETAVFQTPNYHVTQVGNEVSFNCKQTLGHDTMYWYKQDSKKLLKIMFSYNNKQLIVNETVPRRFSPQSSDKAHLNLRIKSVEPEDSAVYLCASSPTSAETLYFGSGTRLTVL.

Worth noting for this clone: All gene names here are mouse names. The read ends 1 residue before the CDR3 terminus; that terminus is restored from the germline J gene. The V and J genes are TRBV14 and TRBJ2-1; 8 nucleotides line up with TRBD1. The germline V gene encodes CDR1 SGHDT and CDR2 FRDEAV. The V and J ends lost 1 base and 7 bases, in that order; junction bases with no gene match: 4. The CDR3 has 14 amino acids. The CDR3 bases that were read are TGTGCCAGCAGTTTCCCCAGGGGGCGGGCTGAGCAGTTC. It translates to CASSFPRGRAEQF. The CDR3 in full is CASSFPRGRAEQFF.

Concerning this clone itself: These gene names are mouse names. The read ends 1 residue early relative to the CDR3; the germline J gene fills the gap. This chain uses TRBV5 with TRBJ1-4; possibly TRBD1 for D (6 bases). The V and J ends lost 0 bases and 3 bases respectively, with 8 bases between them. In germline, CDR1 is LGHNA, CDR2 YNLKQL (reference sequence). The CDR3 is 15 residues long. The CDR3 reads CASSQDTGPNERLFF. The CDR3 bases that were read are TGTGCCAGCAGCCAAGATACAGGGCCCAACGAAAGATTATTT.

With regard to this clone: Genes here carry mouse names. The CDR3 goes on 1 residue after the read ends, and that part is filled in from the germline J gene. This chain uses TRBV13-2 with TRBJ2-5; TRBD2 matches at 8 bases. This CDR3 comprises 15 residues. Germline CDR1 is NNHNN and CDR2 is SYGAGS (reference sequence). V was clipped by 2 bases and J by 6 bases; unmatched bases: 8. CDR3 DNA (partial): TGTGCCAGCGGTGACGCCGGGGGGGCGTCGGACACCCAGTAC. This sequence encodes CASGDAGGASDTQY. The whole CDR3 sequence is CASGDAGGASDTQYF.

On this clone itself: The genes and germline here are from mouse. Read coverage stops 1 residue before the CDR3 terminus; the germline J gene supplies the remainder. The chain combines TRBV17 with TRBJ2-7; 13 nucleotides line up with TRBD2. The V gene end was trimmed by 5 bases and the J gene end by 3 bases; junction bases not matched to a gene: 1. Germline assignment: CDR1 MNHDT and CDR2 YYDKIL. This CDR3 comprises 14 residues. CDR3 amino acids: CASSGTGGDYEQYF. The sequenced CDR3 bases are TGTGCTAGCAGTGGGACTGGGGGGGACTATGAACAGTAC. The variable domain in full, with the rest retrieved from reference TRBV17 and TRBJ2-7, is DTTVKQNPRYKLARVGKPVNLICSQTMNHDTMYWYQKKPNQAPKLLLFYYDKILNREADTFEKFQSSRPNNSFCSLYIGSAGLEYSAMYLCASSGTGGDYEQYFGPGTRLTVL.

On this clone itself: Germline and genes: mouse. The CDR3 end is not reached by the read, which stops 1 residue before it; the germline J gene fills it in. Within the sample, other DNA sequences also encode this same CDR3. The chain couples TRBV13-1 to TRBJ2-4; perhaps TRBD1 as D (6 bases). This CDR3 comprises 15 residues. Trimming cost V 0 bases and J 0 bases, with 8 bases left between them. In germline, CDR1 is NSHNY, CDR2 SYGAGN. The sequenced CDR3 bases are TGTGCCAGCAGTGATGGCAGGGGTAGTCAAAACACCTTGTAC. Protein sequence: CASSDGRGSQNTLY. In full, the CDR3 is CASSDGRGSQNTLYF.

Comments on this clone: Gene labels here are mouse ones. The CDR3 is CGARYSSGNTLYF. CDR3 bases read: TGTGGTGCTAGATACAGTTCTGGAAATACGCTCTAT. The chain links TRBV20 to TRBJ1-3, with unresolved D. The read stops 1 residue short of the end of the CDR3; the missing end is completed from the germline J gene. The CDR3 has 13 amino acids. Deletions cut 3 bases from V and 0 bases from J, with 6 bases between. Germline CDR1 GFQATS, CDR2 STVNSAI. The full variable domain, in which reference TRBV20 and TRBJ1-3 provide the parts outside the CDR3, is GALVYQYPRRTICKSGTSMRMECQAVGFQATSVAWYRQSPQKTFELIALSTVNSAIKYEQNFTQEKFPISHPNLSFSSMTVLNAYLEDRGLYLCGARYSSGNTLYFGEGSRLIVV.

This clone was counted between two and nine times. These gene names are mouse names. The read finishes 1 residue shy of the CDR3 end, and the germline J gene is used to complete it. The rearrangement joins TRBV13-2 to TRBJ2-5; no definite D call. The germline gives CDR1 NNHNN, CDR2 SYGAGS (reference sequence). This CDR3 is 10 amino acids long. V lost 5 bases, J lost 6 bases, and 4 bases lay in between. CDR3: CASGLDTQYF. CDR3 DNA, as far as it was read: TGTGCCAGCGGACTGGACACCCAGTAC.

A note on this clone: Genes and germline come from the mouse. The missing CDR3 end, 1 residue past where the read stops, is filled in from the germline J gene. The J gene is TRBJ2-7, the V gene TRBV29; D is possibly TRBD2 (6 bases). CDR1 is MSHET, CDR2 SYDVDS, per germline. CDR3 size: 14 residues. With 0 bases removed from V and 4 bases from J, the gap between germline ends came to 10 bases. The CDR3 DNA, read in part, is TGTGCTAGCAGTTTATCTGGGGGAGGGTATGAACAGTAC. Translating gives CASSLSGGGYEQY. The entire CDR3 protein is CASSLSGGGYEQYF.